This T cell receptor beta chain came from a study of T cell changes during pregnancy in multiple sclerosis. Libraries were prepared by immunoSEQ multiplex PCR; TCRdb keeps only in-frame clonotypes and omits some of them. The sample holds about 40,000 clones; about 90% are singletons and the top ten take under 0.95%. CDR1 LNHDA and CDR2 SQIVND come from the germline V gene (reference sequence). V lost 1 base and J lost 9; bases outside the gene matches: 1. The length of the CDR3 is 14 residues. The clonotype comes from a female donor with multiple sclerosis, enrolled in a pregnancy study. The sequencing used CD4+ T cells from peripheral blood mononuclear cells, collected after pregnancy. V is TRBV19 and J is TRBJ2-1; 12 nucleotides agree with TRBD2. CDR3 sequence reads: CASSIGTSGVEQFF. CDR3 sequence (DNA): TGTGCCAGTAGTATAGGGACTAGCGGGGTTGAGCAGTTCTTC.